The 21 T cell receptor beta chains given below trace back to one sample, sequenced in a study of shared clonotypes between healthy human individuals. Naive-designated CD8 cells lacked CD45RO, were positively enriched for CCR7, and omitted terminally differentiated effector memory CD45RA+ cells. Sequencing was performed with immunoSEQ multiplex PCR; in TCRdb, only in-frame clones are kept and a portion is missing. The sample holds about 2 million clones, about 95% seen once. The specimen sequenced was naive CD8+ T cells sorted from blood. The receptors derive from a man aged 18-30 years in good health.

The rearrangement joins TRBV6-1 to TRBJ1-5; tentative D call: TRBD1 (5 bases). The CDR3 runs 15 residues. Per germline, CDR1 MNHNS and CDR2 SASEGT. V was clipped by 3 bases and J by 2 bases, with 11 bases between them. The CDR3, as DNA: TGTGCCAGCAGTGATGGGGCAGGGCGCAATCAGCCCCAGCATTTT. Encoded protein: CASSDGAGRNQPQHF.

This chain connects TRBV29-1 to TRBJ2-7; possibly TRBD1 for D (6 bases). Germline loops: CDR1 SQVTM, CDR2 ANQGSEA. V shed 6 bases and J shed 2 bases, with 23 bases lying between them. CDR3 length: 16 amino acids. CDR3 loop: CSVALGALGVPYEQYF. The CDR3 DNA reads as TGCAGCGTAGCATTGGGGGCCCTAGGTGTCCCCTACGAGCAGTACTTC.

V gene TRBV27 combines with J gene TRBJ2-2; 8 bases line up with TRBD2. Germline V gene data show CDR1 as MNHEY and CDR2 as SMNVEV (reference sequence). The CDR3 contains 16 residues. V shed 4 bases, J shed 0 bases, and the junction held 4 bases outside the gene matches. CDR3 in amino acids: CASSSLTSANTGELFF. CDR3 nucleotides: TGTGCCAGCAGTTCCCTGACTAGCGCGAACACCGGGGAGCTGTTTTTT.

DNA of the CDR3: TGTGCCAGCAGCTTCGGGACTCGACCCTACGAGCAGTACTTC. It yields the protein CASSFGTRPYEQYF. The chain is built from TRBV5-4 and TRBJ2-7, with D tentatively TRBD2 (6 bases). The CDR3 is 14 residues long. Trimming removed 2 bases at V and 2 bases at J, with 11 bases between. From germline, CDR1 is SGHNT and CDR2 YYREEE (reference sequence).

The chain links TRBV19 to TRBJ1-1, with D perhaps matching TRBD1 (5 bases). Per the germline V gene, CDR1 is LNHDA and CDR2 is SQIVND (reference sequence). The CDR3 spans 15 residues. V lost 1 base to trimming and J lost 1 base, with 10 bases between them. As DNA, the CDR3 is TGTGCCAGTAGTATAGGGGGGAACCCGAACACTGAAGCTTTCTTT. Translating it yields CASSIGGNPNTEAFF.

This chain links TRBV6-5 with TRBJ2-1; 9 bases align to TRBD1. This CDR3 has 15 amino acids. Germline V CDR1 and CDR2: MNHEY, SVGAGI. J lost 9 bases, V lost 5 bases, and 11 bases had no gene match. Here the CDR3 DNA reads TGTGCCAGCAGTCCCCCGACAGGGGGGTTCGGTGAGCAGTTCTTC. Translated, it gives CASSPPTGGFGEQFF.

This chain uses TRBV6-9 with TRBJ2-3; 7 bases fit TRBD2. The V and J ends lost 8 bases and 1 base, in that order; junction bases with no gene match: 6. Per germline, CDR1 MNHGY and CDR2 SVAAGI. The CDR3 consists of 14 residues. CDR3 residues: CASPPGGRTDTQYF. CDR3 nucleotide sequence: TGTGCCAGCCCCCCGGGGGGACGCACAGATACGCAGTATTTT.

Comment on this clone: A junction end diverges from the germline sequence, so it may reflect a read error. The chain combines TRBV7-7 with TRBJ2-1, with 10 bases identical to TRBD2. The CDR3 contains 15 residues. Germline assignment: CDR1 SSHAT and CDR2 FNYEAQ (reference sequence). CDR3 coding DNA: TGTGCTAGCAGCTTAGCAGGGACTAGCGATAATGAGCAGTTCTTC. It is translated as CASSLAGTSDNEQFF.

This CDR3 is CASSLEVDWNNEQFF. CDR3 in DNA: TGTGCCAGCAGCTTGGAGGTCGACTGGAACAATGAGCAGTTCTTC. The gene calls are TRBV7-8 and TRBJ2-1; D is possibly TRBD2 (5 bases). Germline V CDR1 and CDR2: SGHVS, FQNEAQ. The V end was cut by 3 bases, the J end by 5 bases, with 14 bases between. The CDR3 runs to 15 residues.

Of note for this clone: At the DNA level, this CDR3 is encoded by other sequences in the same sample as well. The rearrangement joins TRBV4-1 to TRBJ1-1; D is perhaps TRBD1 (6 bases). CDR1 and CDR2 (germline): MGHRA, YSYEKL. The CDR3 length is 14 residues. V dropped 1 base and J dropped 1 base, with 7 bases sitting between them. The CDR3 loop reads CASSQVGGNTEAFF. The CDR3 region has the DNA TGCGCCAGCAGCCAAGTAGGGGGGAACACTGAAGCTTTCTTT.

This clone was observed once. The chain joins TRBV19 to TRBJ1-5; 7 bases are a match to TRBD1. CDR3 length equals 15 residues. J gave up 4 bases and V 0 bases, and 3 bases lay outside the gene matches. Germline V CDR1 and CDR2: LNHDA, SQIVND (reference sequence). CDR3 in amino acids: CASSIDGTDNQPQHF. CDR3 in DNA: TGTGCCAGTAGTATAGATGGGACAGATAATCAGCCCCAGCATTTT.

The rearrangement links TRBV27 to TRBJ2-7, with D unclear. Trimming shortened V by 5 bases and J by 11 bases, and 19 bases separated the two germline ends. This CDR3 comprises 13 residues. Germline V gives CDR1 MNHEY, CDR2 SMNVEV (reference sequence). CDR3 sequence: CASSAADATVKYF. CDR3 bases: TGTGCCAGCAGTGCGGCGGACGCAACAGTGAAGTACTTC.

The chain uses TRBV19 and TRBJ2-7; no reliable D call. The germline gives CDR1 LNHDA, CDR2 SQIVND (reference sequence). Trimming took off 3 bases at V and 6 bases at J, with 15 bases between the two ends. CDR3 length: 14 amino acids. CDR3 DNA: TGTGCCAGTAGTATTGGGGTTGATTGGCCCGAGCAGTACTTC. This sequence encodes CASSIGVDWPEQYF.

To note about this clone: At one end, the junction sequence differs from germline, possibly due to a read error. The chain employs TRBV27 and TRBJ2-7, with D possibly TRBD1 on 5 matching bases. The CDR3 has 13 amino acids. In germline, CDR1 is MNHEY, CDR2 SMNVEV (reference sequence). The CDR3, as DNA: TGTGCCAGCAGTTATTTGATGGCAGGGCCCCTACACTTC. The encoded protein is CASSYLMAGPLHF.

The rearrangement links TRBV7-2 to TRBJ2-5; 8 nucleotides match TRBD1. Looked up from germline, CDR1 is SGHTA and CDR2 is FQGNSA. This CDR3 is built from 17 residues. Trimming cost V 5 bases and J 4 bases; bases outside gene matches: 15. The CDR3 DNA reads as TGTGCCAGCAGCCTCCCGTCAGGGGGCGCTTCTGGAGAGACCCAGTACTTC. Its protein is CASSLPSGGASGETQYF.

V gene TRBV27 combines with J gene TRBJ2-3; D not resolved. Germline CDR1 and CDR2: MNHEY and SMNVEV (reference sequence). V dropped 2 bases and J dropped 0 bases, with 9 bases sitting between them. The CDR3 covers 15 residues. Written as DNA, the CDR3 is TGTGCCAGCAGTTTAGCGGCGGTAAGCACAGATACGCAGTATTTT. Amino acids: CASSLAAVSTDTQYF.

As for this clone: Other DNA sequences in this sample translate to the same CDR3. This rearrangement joins TRBV6-6 to TRBJ2-7, with D uncertain. Trimming removed 3 bases from V and 3 bases from J, with 6 bases in between. The length of the CDR3 is 12 residues. Germline V gene lookup returns CDR1 MNHNY and CDR2 SVGAGI (reference sequence). As DNA, the CDR3 is TGTGCCAGCAGTTATCCGGGCTACGAGCAGTACTTC. This codes for CASSYPGYEQYF.

The chain is built from TRBV7-6 and TRBJ2-3; the match to TRBD2 covers 15 bases. This CDR3 region has 18 residues. The V gene end was trimmed by 3 bases and the J gene end by 3 bases; junction bases not matched to a gene: 7. CDR1 is SGHVS and CDR2 is FNYEAQ in the germline V gene. CDR3 residues: CASSFTPGTSGGTDTQYF. CDR3 coding DNA: TGTGCCAGCAGCTTTACCCCCGGGACTAGCGGGGGGACAGATACGCAGTATTTT.

The chain uses TRBV2 and TRBJ2-3; 7 nucleotides align to TRBD2. V was clipped by 5 bases and J by 4 bases; unmatched bases: 9. CDR1 is SNHLY, CDR2 FYNNEI, per germline. The CDR3 is made up of 15 amino acids. This CDR3 is CASSYRLGGPDTQYF. The CDR3 DNA sequence: TGTGCCAGCAGTTACCGTTTGGGAGGGCCAGATACGCAGTATTTT.

This chain joins TRBV11-2 and TRBJ2-5; D not certain. The CDR3 runs to 14 residues. Germline V gives CDR1 SGHAT, CDR2 FQNNGV. With 2 bases removed from V and 1 base from J, the gap between germline ends came to 8 bases. CDR3 region: CASSLSWSQETQYF. As DNA, the CDR3 is TGTGCCAGCAGCTTAAGCTGGTCCCAAGAGACCCAGTACTTC.

This clone was detected once. J is TRBJ2-2 and V is TRBV28; 7 bases line up with TRBD1. V dropped 4 bases and J dropped 5; count of bases not matched to a gene: 4. Germline-derived CDR1 and CDR2 are MDHEN and SYDVKM. The CDR3 runs to 14 residues. Written as DNA, the CDR3 is TGTGCCAGCAGTTCCACAGGGGCGACCGGGGAGCTGTTTTTT. Protein product: CASSSTGATGELFF.